The entry that follows covers one TCR beta chain sequence. The sample holds a few counts of this clone. There is no known antigen for this receptor. The observed sequence ends 3 residues before the CDR3 terminus, with the missing tail filled in from the germline J gene. Diagnosis of CVID followed standard criteria, namely serum IgG, IgA and/or IgM below the normal range together with specific antibody deficiency. A total of about 44 subjects (approximately 15 female and about 29 male; age range roughly 9 to 70 years, mean age about 40) were included in the CVID group. Both CVID patients and healthy controls were predominantly of Caucasian heritage. Replacement immunoglobulin therapy had been administered to all CVID subjects for at least one year at the time of study participation. At blood collection, none of the CVID subjects was ill or on immunomodulatory or immunosuppressive medication. Heparinized peripheral whole blood samples of about 5 to 8 ml were collected from each donor. Genomic DNA from adults with common variable immune deficiency (CVID) and from healthy adult controls was used for sequencing of TCRbeta CDR3 repertoires. Diluted blood was subjected to density centrifugation over Hypaque 1077 or Ficoll-Paque for isolation of peripheral blood mononuclear cells. Genomic DNA was extracted from unsorted mononuclear cells by Qiagen column purification or by a centrifugation-based method.

For sequencing input, CVID and control samples contributed equivalent amounts of genomic DNA. For every sample, a 60 bp segment covering the rearranged TCRbeta CDR3 region was amplified and then sequenced. The immunoSEQ assay, a bias-corrected multiplex PCR combined with high-throughput sequencing, was used for TCRbeta amplification. Concerning the study's data processing: Each unique nucleotide sequence was treated as a clone and annotated with V, D and J genes, copy number and frequency. Sequences were labeled productive if in frame, and non-productive if out of frame or containing stop codons. As previously described, clonality was calculated on the basis of Shannon's entropy. The predicted amino acid sequences of productive clones were used to derive mean CDR3 Kyte-Doolittle hydropathy. Hierarchical clustering of scaled V gene usage was performed with the R hclust function using Manhattan distance and complete linkage. Sharing of clones by CDR3 amino acid sequence was evaluated through resampling of 12 repertoires per group over 100 rounds. Repertoires were searched for roughly 70 published EBV-specific and 245 published CMV-specific TCRbeta sequences. Analysis left out two CVID samples that produced under 10,000 sequences, so fewer than 50 CVID repertoires remained. TCRdb carries this immuneACCESS record with in-frame sequences only. Its versions omit some clonotypes, under half of them owing to an unresolved V gene in the studies checked, with the rest unexplained. Clone size and V and J calls were adopted from that table, with D and trimming inferred from the DNA. This sample includes 25,000 to 30,000 clones, and none of them was observed just once. The leading ten clones occupy 3.2% of the sample.

This entry comes from a study of T cell clonality in common variable immunodeficiency (dated by TCRdb to 2015 to 2017). Overall results and qualifications from the work: Compared with healthy controls, CVID subjects showed increased TCRbeta clonality (t-test p = 0.018), a feature most characteristic of about a third of subjects. It was noted by the authors that sequencing of the repertoires of T cell subpopulations would be needed to clarify the cause of the increased clonality in CVID. Fewer deletions and N-nucleotide insertions were reportedly observed in CVID TCRbeta sequences, and highly modified clones with 13 or more V deletions were reportedly absent from CVID TCRbeta sequences. Patient heterogeneity within the CVID cohort put limits on correlating repertoire features with clinical complications. Even though DNA input was the same, control samples had an average of about 81,820 unique sequences each, compared with approximately 30,000 in CVID samples. CVID subjects shared fewer TCRbeta clones with each other than healthy controls did (p < 0.0001).

As encoded in the germline V gene (reference sequence), CDR1 is SEHNR while CDR2 is FQNEAQ. Trimming accounts for 3 bases at V and 5 bases at J, while the number of junction bases matched to no gene is 6. The CDR3 has 14 amino acids, counting the end cysteine and phenylalanine. The CDR3 was read in part: 33 bases, with the frame set at base 1. The sequence was obtained from a human donor with common variable immunodeficiency. Sequencing was carried out using peripheral blood mononuclear cells. This sequence uses TRBV7-9 and TRBJ2-7; TRBD2 lines up with 8 middle nucleotides. Partial CDR3 DNA: TGTGCCAGCAGCTTTTTAGCGGGACAACACGAG. This sequence encodes CASSFLAGQHE. The whole CDR3 reads CASSFLAGQHEQYF.